The sequence of this T cell receptor (beta chain) was determined in a study of CD8+CD57+ T cells in acquired aplastic anemia. Whole-study findings and limits: Twenty-nine CD8+ CDR3 sequences were shared between patients and controls. Patients were compared with controls for CD8+ Simpson's diversity, and no significant difference emerged.

Remarks on this clonotype: The antigen is undetermined.

Profiling that covered TCR beta VDJ and CDR3 relied on genomic DNA as its template. TCRdb ran MiXCR on the reads and lists one entry per CDR3 protein. Here the sample spans roughly 200,000 distinct CDR3 sequences, approximately 65% being singletons. Whoever was chosen for sequencing had shown CD8+CD57+ cell expansion by flow cytometry. All patients were therapy-naive when blood was sampled. The source material was sorted CD4+, CD8+, or CD8+CD57+ T cells (not recorded which) from PBMCs. The origin of this receptor is a human donor with aplastic anemia.

The CDR3 sequence: CSGGDLAGGLNNEQFF. The CDR3 nucleotides read TGCAGTGGAGGGGATTTAGCGGGGGGGCTCAACAATGAGCAGTTCTTC. J is TRBJ2-1 and V is TRBV20-1; 11 bases match TRBD2. This CDR3 comprises 16 residues. With V trimmed by 7 bases and J by 5 bases, 13 bases remained unmatched. Per germline, CDR1 DFQATT and CDR2 SNEGSKA (reference sequence).